This T cell receptor (beta chain) appears in the sequencing data of a study of blood T cell repertoires in COVID-19. The protocol was immunoSEQ multiplex PCR, while the TCRdb copy is restricted to in-frame clones and leaves out a portion. This sample has approximately 200,000 clones, with 82% found just once. This study enrolled people aged 18 to 89 from around 26 US geographic areas. Participants' reported clinical history set cohort assignment. Either two negative PCRs, clearance, or symptom resolution qualified Cohort 3 donors as recovered. Looked up from germline, CDR1 is SQVTM and CDR2 is ANQGSEA. The CDR3 length is 14 residues. V dropped 0 bases and J dropped 1 base, with 9 bases sitting between them.

Sequencing was carried out using PBMCs or T cells enriched from blood (not recorded which). The receptor comes from a middle-aged man who had recovered from COVID-19. This chain connects TRBV29-1 to TRBJ1-2, with D maybe TRBD1 (5 bases). The CDR3 is CSVEDRGVNYGYTF. The CDR3 DNA sequence: TGCAGCGTTGAAGATCGGGGGGTTAACTATGGCTACACCTTC. Supplemented by reference TRBV29-1 and TRBJ1-2, the full variable domain reads SAVISQKPSRDICQRGTSLTIQCQVDSQVTMMFWYRQQPGQSLTLIATANQGSEATYESGFVIDKFPISRPNLTFSTLTVSNMSPEDSSIYLCSVEDRGVNYGYTFGSGTRLTVV.